These 16 T cell receptor beta chains were all obtained from the same sample, sequenced in a study of blood T cell repertoires in COVID-19. Repertoires were generated with immunoSEQ multiplex PCR, while TCRdb's copy carries only in-frame clones and drops some. The sample includes roughly 150,000 clones, 85% to 90% of them seen just once. Sample: peripheral blood. Source of these receptors: a man at least 80 years old with acute or convalescent COVID-19.

The chain joins TRBV5-1 to TRBJ1-6; 7 bases line up with TRBD1. The CDR3 runs 14 residues. Unmatched junction bases numbered 8, after V lost 1 base and J lost 13 bases. The germline V gene has CDR1 SGHRS and CDR2 YFSETQ. DNA of the CDR3: TGCGCCAGCAGCTTGCAGGGGGGCCGTTCCCCCCTCCACTTT. Its translation: CASSLQGGRSPLHF.

The chain has TRBV19 and TRBJ2-7; 9 nucleotides align to TRBD1. CDR1 and CDR2 from the germline V gene are LNHDA and SQIVND (reference sequence). This CDR3 has 17 amino acids. Losses at the gene ends were 4 bases for V and 1 base for J; bases not matched to a gene: 11. The DNA of the CDR3 is TGTGCCAGTAGTACCTTGGGACAGGGCAACCCATCCTACGAGCAGTACTTC. Its protein is CASSTLGQGNPSYEQYF.

This sequence joins TRBV5-1 and TRBJ2-3; D unclear. The CDR3 runs 15 residues. In germline, CDR1 is SGHRS, CDR2 YFSETQ. The germline V and J ends were trimmed by 2 bases and 1 base, with 11 bases remaining between them. For the CDR3, the DNA is TGCGCCAGCAGCTTCTCCACACCCCGCACAGATACGCAGTATTTT. It specifies CASSFSTPRTDTQYF.

The V gene is TRBV9, the J gene TRBJ2-7; 11 nucleotides line up with TRBD1. This CDR3 spans 14 amino acids. Germline V gives CDR1 SGDLS, CDR2 YYNGEE. Losses at the gene ends were 4 bases for V and 4 bases for J; bases not matched to a gene: 4. In DNA, the CDR3 is TGTGCCAGCAGCACAGGGACAGGGGGTTACGAGCAGTACTTC. It specifies CASSTGTGGYEQYF.

This clone was detected only once. The chain links TRBV30 to TRBJ1-2; TRBD1 matches at 9 bases. The CDR3 is 13 amino acids. CDR1 and CDR2 from the germline V gene are GTSNPN and SVGIG (reference sequence). V trimming: 2 bases; J trimming: 4 bases; junction bases outside the gene matches: 2. The CDR3 is CAWSPDRGYGYTF. The CDR3 DNA reads as TGTGCCTGGAGTCCGGACAGGGGCTATGGCTACACCTTC.

The rearrangement links TRBV27 to TRBJ2-3; 10 positions match TRBD1. This CDR3 contains 15 residues. The germline V gene has CDR1 MNHEY and CDR2 SMNVEV (reference sequence). J gave up 5 bases and V 3 bases, and 5 bases lay outside the gene matches. The chain's CDR3 is CASSLTGGWLDTQYF. The CDR3 nucleotides are TGTGCCAGCAGTTTGACAGGGGGCTGGTTAGATACGCAGTATTTT.

The chain joins TRBV6-5 to TRBJ1-5; weak D call: TRBD1 (5 bases). The CDR3 totals 14 residues. Deletions cut 7 bases from V and 6 bases from J, with 16 bases between. Germline CDR1 and CDR2: MNHEY and SVGAGI. CDR3 protein: CASTGRVVGQPQHF. For the CDR3, the DNA is TGTGCCAGCACGGGCAGGGTAGTCGGTCAGCCCCAGCATTTT.

V usage is TRBV11-2 and J usage is TRBJ2-3; D might be TRBD2 (5 bases). Germline V gene lookup returns CDR1 SGHAT and CDR2 FQNNGV. The ends were cut back, 5 bases at V and 0 bases at J, with 15 bases in the middle. The length of the CDR3 is 16 residues. Here the CDR3 reads CASSPLIRTSTDTQYF. The CDR3 DNA follows: TGTGCCAGCAGCCCCCTCATCAGGACTAGCACAGATACGCAGTATTTT.

The chain couples TRBV5-6 to TRBJ1-2; perhaps TRBD1 as D (5 bases). The V and J ends lost 2 bases and 5 bases respectively, with 7 bases between them. The CDR3 loop spans 12 amino acids. Germline values: CDR1 SGHDT, CDR2 YYEEEE. DNA for the CDR3: TGTGCCAGCAGCTTACGACAGTATGGCTACACCTTC. This translates into CASSLRQYGYTF.

This rearrangement joins TRBV20-1 to TRBJ1-4; D not resolved. The V end was cut by 3 bases, the J end by 7 bases, with 15 bases between. There are 14 residues in the CDR3. Germline assignment: CDR1 DFQATT and CDR2 SNEGSKA (reference sequence). This CDR3 is CSASPEAFTEKLFF. The CDR3 coding sequence is TGCAGTGCTAGTCCCGAGGCCTTTACTGAAAAACTGTTTTTT.

The chain employs TRBV12-3 or TRBV12-4 and TRBJ2-7, with D possibly being TRBD1 (6 bases). The V and J ends lost 8 bases and 6 bases respectively, with 11 bases between them. The CDR3 is made up of 11 amino acids. This CDR3 reads CASGRTAEQYF. The CDR3 DNA reads TGTGCCAGCGGACGGACAGCCGAGCAGTACTTC.

The chain carries TRBV30 and TRBJ1-2, with 7 bases fitting TRBD1. This CDR3 comprises 14 residues. Trimming cost V 5 bases and J 2 bases; bases outside gene matches: 8. Germline lookup yields CDR1 GTSNPN and CDR2 SVGIG (reference sequence). Written as DNA, the CDR3 is TGTGCCTGGCACAAGGACAGGCTGAACTATGGCTACACCTTC. Amino acid sequence: CAWHKDRLNYGYTF. Full variable domain (rest looked up from reference TRBV30 and TRBJ1-2): SQTIHQWPATLVQPVGSPLSLECTVEGTSNPNLYWYRQAAGRGLQLLFYSVGIGQISSEVPQNLSASRPQDRQFILSSKKLLLSDSGFYLCAWHKDRLNYGYTFGSGTRLTVV.

The rearrangement joins TRBV10-2 to TRBJ1-4; 9 bases map to TRBD1. The CDR3 loop spans 15 amino acids. From germline, CDR1 is WSHSY and CDR2 SAAADI. V trimming: 3 bases; J trimming: 7 bases; junction bases outside the gene matches: 6. The CDR3 sequence is CASSDTGGRGEKLFF. CDR3 sequence (DNA): TGCGCCAGCAGTGACACAGGGGGCAGGGGTGAAAAACTGTTTTTT.

The chain employs TRBV27 and TRBJ2-7, with TRBD1 as a possible D gene (6 bases). This CDR3 comprises 16 residues. V was trimmed by 3 bases and J by 0 bases, leaving 15 bases between them. In germline, CDR1 is MNHEY, CDR2 SMNVEV (reference sequence). The CDR3 coding sequence is TGTGCCAGCAGTTTCCTATCCGGGACAACCTCCTACGAGCAGTACTTC. Its protein product is CASSFLSGTTSYEQYF.

The chain is built from TRBV6-5 and TRBJ1-1; a weak D match, TRBD1 (6 bases). CDR1 and CDR2 from the germline V gene are MNHEY and SVGAGI. V gave up 5 bases and J gave up 11 bases, with 12 bases separating them. CDR3 length: 11 residues. The CDR3, as DNA: TGTGCCAGCAGTCGGGGGGGGCTGGCTTTCTTT. This codes for CASSRGGLAFF.

The chain joins TRBV10-2 to TRBJ2-2, with D maybe TRBD2 (6 bases). Trimming took 9 bases from V and 3 from J, leaving 14 bases between them. The CDR3 consists of 14 residues. Germline values: CDR1 WSHSY, CDR2 SAAADI. The CDR3 DNA reads TGCGCCAGTTCCGGGACTCTTTACACCGGGGAGCTGTTTTTT. Translation gives CASSGTLYTGELFF.